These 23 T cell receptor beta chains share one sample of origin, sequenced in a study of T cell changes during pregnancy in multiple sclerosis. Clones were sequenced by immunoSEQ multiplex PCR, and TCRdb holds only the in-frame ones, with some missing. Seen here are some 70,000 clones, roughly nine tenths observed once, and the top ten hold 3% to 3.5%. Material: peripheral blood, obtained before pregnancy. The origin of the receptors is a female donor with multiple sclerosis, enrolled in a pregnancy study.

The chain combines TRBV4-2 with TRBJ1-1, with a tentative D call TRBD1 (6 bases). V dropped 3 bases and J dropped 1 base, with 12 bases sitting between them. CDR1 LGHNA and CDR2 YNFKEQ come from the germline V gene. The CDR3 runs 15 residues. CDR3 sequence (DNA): TGTGCCAGCAGCCACCTGCCAGGGGAGAACACTGAAGCTTTCTTT. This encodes CASSHLPGENTEAFF.

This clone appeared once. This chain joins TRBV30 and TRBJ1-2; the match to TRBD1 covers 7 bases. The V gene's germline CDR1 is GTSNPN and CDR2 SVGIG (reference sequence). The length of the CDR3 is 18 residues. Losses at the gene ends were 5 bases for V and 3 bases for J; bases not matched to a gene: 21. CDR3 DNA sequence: TGTGCCTGGGATGGACATAAAACCGGAGACAGGGTTTACTATGGCTACACCTTC. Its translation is CAWDGHKTGDRVYYGYTF. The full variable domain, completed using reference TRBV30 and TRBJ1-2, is SQTIHQWPATLVQPVGSPLSLECTVEGTSNPNLYWYRQAAGRGLQLLFYSVGIGQISSEVPQNLSASRPQDRQFILSSKKLLLSDSGFYLCAWDGHKTGDRVYYGYTFGSGTRLTVV.

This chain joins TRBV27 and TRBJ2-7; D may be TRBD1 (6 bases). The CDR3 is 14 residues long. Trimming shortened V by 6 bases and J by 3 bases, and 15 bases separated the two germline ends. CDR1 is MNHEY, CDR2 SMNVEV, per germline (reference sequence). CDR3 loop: CASRSTGANYEQYF. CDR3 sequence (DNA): TGTGCCAGCAGGTCGACAGGAGCGAACTACGAGCAGTACTTC.

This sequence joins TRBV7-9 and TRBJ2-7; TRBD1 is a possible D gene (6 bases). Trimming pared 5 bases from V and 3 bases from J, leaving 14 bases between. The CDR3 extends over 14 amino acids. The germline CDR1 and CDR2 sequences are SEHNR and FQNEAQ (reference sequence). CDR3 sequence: CASSNPGTHYEQYF. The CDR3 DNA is TGTGCCAGCAGCAACCCCGGGACACACTACGAGCAGTACTTC.

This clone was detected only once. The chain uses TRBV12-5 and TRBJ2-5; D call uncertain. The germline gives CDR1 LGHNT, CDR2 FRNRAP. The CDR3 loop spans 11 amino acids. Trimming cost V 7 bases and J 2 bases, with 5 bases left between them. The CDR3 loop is CASALQETQYF. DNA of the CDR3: TGTGCTAGTGCCCTTCAAGAGACCCAGTACTTC.

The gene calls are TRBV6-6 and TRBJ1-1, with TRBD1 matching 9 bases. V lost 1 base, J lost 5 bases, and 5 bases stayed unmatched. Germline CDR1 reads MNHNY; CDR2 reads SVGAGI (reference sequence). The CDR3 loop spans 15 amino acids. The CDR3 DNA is TGTGCCAGCAGTTACTTACAGGGGGCGTATACTGAAGCTTTCTTT. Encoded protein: CASSYLQGAYTEAFF.

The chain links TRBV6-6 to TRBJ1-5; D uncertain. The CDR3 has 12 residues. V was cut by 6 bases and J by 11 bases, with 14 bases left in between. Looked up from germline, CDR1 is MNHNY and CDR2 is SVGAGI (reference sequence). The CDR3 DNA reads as TGTGCCAGCAGCCCCACTGGAGAGGCCCAGCATTTT. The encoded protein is CASSPTGEAQHF.

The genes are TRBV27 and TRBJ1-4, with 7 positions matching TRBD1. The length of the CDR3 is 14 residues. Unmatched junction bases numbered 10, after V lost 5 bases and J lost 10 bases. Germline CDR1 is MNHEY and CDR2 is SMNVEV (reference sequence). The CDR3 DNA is TGTGCCAGCAGTCCCGGGACAGAAAGAGGAAAACTGTTTTTT. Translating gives CASSPGTERGKLFF.

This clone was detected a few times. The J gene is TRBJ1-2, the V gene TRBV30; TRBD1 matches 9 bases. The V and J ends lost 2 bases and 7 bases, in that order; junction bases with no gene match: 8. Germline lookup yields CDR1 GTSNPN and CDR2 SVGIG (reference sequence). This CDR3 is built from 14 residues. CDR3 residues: CAWSWGQGISGYTF. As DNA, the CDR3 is TGTGCCTGGAGTTGGGGACAGGGAATTTCTGGCTACACCTTC.

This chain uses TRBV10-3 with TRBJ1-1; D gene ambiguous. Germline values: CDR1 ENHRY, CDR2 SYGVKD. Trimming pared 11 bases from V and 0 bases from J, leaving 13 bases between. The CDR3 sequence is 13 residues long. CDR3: CASRGYLNTEAFF. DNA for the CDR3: TGTGCCTCCCGGGGATACCTGAACACTGAAGCTTTCTTT.

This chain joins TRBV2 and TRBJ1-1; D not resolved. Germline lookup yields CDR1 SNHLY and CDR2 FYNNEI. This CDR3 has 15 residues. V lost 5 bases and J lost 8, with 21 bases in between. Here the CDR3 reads CASSPSQVKVPEAFF. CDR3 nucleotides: TGTGCCAGCAGTCCGAGTCAGGTCAAGGTCCCCGAAGCTTTCTTT.

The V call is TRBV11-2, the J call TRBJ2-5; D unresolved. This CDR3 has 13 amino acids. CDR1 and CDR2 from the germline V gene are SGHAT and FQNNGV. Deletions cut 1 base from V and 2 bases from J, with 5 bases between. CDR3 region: CASSLGTQETQYF. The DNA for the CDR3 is TGTGCCAGCAGCTTAGGAACACAAGAGACCCAGTACTTC.

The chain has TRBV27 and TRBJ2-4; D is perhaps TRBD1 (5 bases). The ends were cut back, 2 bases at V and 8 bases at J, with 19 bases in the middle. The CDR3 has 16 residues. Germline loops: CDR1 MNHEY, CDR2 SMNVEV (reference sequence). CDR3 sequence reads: CASSLRVQGTSDIQYF. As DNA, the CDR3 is TGTGCCAGCAGTTTAAGAGTGCAGGGAACATCGGACATTCAGTACTTC.

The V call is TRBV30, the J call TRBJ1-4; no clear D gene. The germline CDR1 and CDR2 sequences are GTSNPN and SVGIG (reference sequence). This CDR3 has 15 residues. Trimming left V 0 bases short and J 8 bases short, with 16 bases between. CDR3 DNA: TGTGCCTGGAGTGTACGGTCCGGCCTACAGGAAAAACTGTTTTTT. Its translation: CAWSVRSGLQEKLFF.

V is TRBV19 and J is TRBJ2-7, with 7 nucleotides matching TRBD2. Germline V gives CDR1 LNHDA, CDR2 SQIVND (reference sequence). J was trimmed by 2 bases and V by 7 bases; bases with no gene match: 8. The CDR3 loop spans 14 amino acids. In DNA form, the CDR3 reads TGTGCCAGTACCCCCAGCGGGGATACCTACGAGCAGTACTTC. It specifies CASTPSGDTYEQYF.

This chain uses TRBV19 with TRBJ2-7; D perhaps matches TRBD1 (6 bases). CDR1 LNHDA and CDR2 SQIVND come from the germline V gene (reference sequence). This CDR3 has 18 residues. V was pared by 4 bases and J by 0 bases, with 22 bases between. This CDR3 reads CASSSNRDTKRGSYEQYF. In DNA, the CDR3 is TGTGCCAGTAGTAGCAACCGGGACACTAAAAGAGGCTCCTACGAGCAGTACTTC. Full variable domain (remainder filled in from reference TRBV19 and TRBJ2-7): DGGITQSPKYLFRKEGQNVTLSCEQNLNHDAMYWYRQDPGQGLRLIYYSQIVNDFQKGDIAEGYSVSREKKESFPLTVTSAQKNPTAFYLCASSSNRDTKRGSYEQYFGPGTRLTVT.

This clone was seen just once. The CDR3 bases are TGTGCCAGCAGCTTACGAGCGGAGAAACAAGAGACCCAGTACTTC. Its translation is CASSLRAEKQETQYF. The chain carries TRBV7-9 and TRBJ2-5; maybe TRBD2 (5 bases). V lost 2 bases to trimming and J lost 2 bases, with 12 bases between them. The CDR3 is 15 amino acids. The germline V gene has CDR1 SEHNR and CDR2 FQNEAQ (reference sequence).

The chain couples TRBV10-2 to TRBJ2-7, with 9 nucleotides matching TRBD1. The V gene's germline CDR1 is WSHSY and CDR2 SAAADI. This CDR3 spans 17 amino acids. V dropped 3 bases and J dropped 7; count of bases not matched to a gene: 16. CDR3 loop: CASSDHLSGTGPGEQYF. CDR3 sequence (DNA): TGCGCCAGCAGTGATCACCTGTCCGGGACAGGGCCCGGGGAGCAGTACTTC.

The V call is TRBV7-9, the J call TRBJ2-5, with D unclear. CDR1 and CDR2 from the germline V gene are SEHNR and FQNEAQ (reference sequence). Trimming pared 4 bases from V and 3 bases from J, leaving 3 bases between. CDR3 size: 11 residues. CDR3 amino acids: CASSSKETQYF. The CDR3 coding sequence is TGTGCCAGCAGCTCAAAAGAGACCCAGTACTTC.

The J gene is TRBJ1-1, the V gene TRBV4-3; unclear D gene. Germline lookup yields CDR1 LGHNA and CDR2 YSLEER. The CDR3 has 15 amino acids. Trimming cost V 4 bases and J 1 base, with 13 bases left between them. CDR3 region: CASSPQNGGNTEAFF. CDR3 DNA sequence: TGCGCCAGCAGCCCTCAAAACGGAGGGAACACTGAAGCTTTCTTT.

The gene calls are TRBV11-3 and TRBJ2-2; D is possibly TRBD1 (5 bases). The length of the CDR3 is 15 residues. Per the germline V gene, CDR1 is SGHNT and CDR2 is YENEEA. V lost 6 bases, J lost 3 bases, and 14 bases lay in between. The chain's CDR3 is CASSSYGADTGELFF. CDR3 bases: TGTGCCAGCAGTTCCTATGGGGCCGACACCGGGGAGCTGTTTTTT.

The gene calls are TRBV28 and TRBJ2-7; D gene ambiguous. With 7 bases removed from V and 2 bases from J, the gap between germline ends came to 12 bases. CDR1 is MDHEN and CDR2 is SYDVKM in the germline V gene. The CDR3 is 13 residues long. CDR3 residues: CASTPSSAYEQYF. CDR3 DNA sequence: TGTGCCAGCACCCCCTCTAGTGCCTACGAGCAGTACTTC.

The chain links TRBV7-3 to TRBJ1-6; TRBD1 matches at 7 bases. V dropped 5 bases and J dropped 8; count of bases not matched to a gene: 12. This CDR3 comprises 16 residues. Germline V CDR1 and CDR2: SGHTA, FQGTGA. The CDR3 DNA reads TGTGCCAGCAGCGCGAACATGAGGGGGCGGGATTCACCCCTCCACTTT. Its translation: CASSANMRGRDSPLHF.